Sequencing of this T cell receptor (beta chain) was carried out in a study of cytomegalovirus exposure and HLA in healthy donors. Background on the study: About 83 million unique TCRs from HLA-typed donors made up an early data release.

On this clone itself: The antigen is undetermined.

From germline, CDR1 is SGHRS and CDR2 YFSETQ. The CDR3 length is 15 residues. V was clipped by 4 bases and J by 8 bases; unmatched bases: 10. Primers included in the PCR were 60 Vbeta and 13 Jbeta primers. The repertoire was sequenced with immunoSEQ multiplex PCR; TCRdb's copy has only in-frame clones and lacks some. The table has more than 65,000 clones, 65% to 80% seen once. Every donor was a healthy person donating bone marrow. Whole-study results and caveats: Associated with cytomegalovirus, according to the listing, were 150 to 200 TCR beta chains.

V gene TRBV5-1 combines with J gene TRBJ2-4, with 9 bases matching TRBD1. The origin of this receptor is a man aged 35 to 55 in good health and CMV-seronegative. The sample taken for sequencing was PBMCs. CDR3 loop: CASSPQQGARYIQYF. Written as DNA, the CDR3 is TGCGCCAGCAGCCCTCAACAGGGGGCGCGGTACATTCAGTACTTC.